Shown below are 22 T cell receptor beta chains from a single sample sequenced in a study of blood T cell repertoires in COVID-19. TCRdb's copy holds only in-frame clones and misses some; the assay was immunoSEQ multiplex PCR. This table has fewer than 200,000 clones, about 83% appearing once. Sequencing was performed on peripheral blood. The receptors come from a woman aged 70-85 years with COVID-19, enrolled during active disease.

The genes are TRBV29-1 and TRBJ2-1; 8 bases fit TRBD2. Trimming at V came to 4 bases and at J to 3 bases, leaving 5 bases not matched to a gene. Germline V gene lookup returns CDR1 SQVTM and CDR2 ANQGSEA. CDR3 length: 14 residues. The CDR3 DNA reads as TGCAGCGTTGGATCGGGAGGGTTCTACAATGAGCAGTTCTTC. Translated: CSVGSGGFYNEQFF.

V gene TRBV6-5 combines with J gene TRBJ1-1, with a possible D match to TRBD1 (5 bases). CDR1 is MNHEY and CDR2 is SVGAGI in the germline V gene. The length of the CDR3 is 14 residues. V shed 2 bases and J shed 2 bases, with 9 bases lying between them. CDR3 nucleotides: TGTGCCAGCAGTTACAAGGACACCAACACTGAAGCTTTCTTT. It translates to CASSYKDTNTEAFF.

V usage is TRBV6-5 and J usage is TRBJ1-5, with D tentatively TRBD1 (6 bases). The germline V and J ends were trimmed by 5 bases and 0 bases, with 11 bases remaining between them. The CDR3 length is 15 residues. Germline loops: CDR1 MNHEY, CDR2 SVGAGI. The CDR3 coding sequence is TGTGCCAGCAGTCCACAGGGCTATAGCAATCAGCCCCAGCATTTT. Protein sequence: CASSPQGYSNQPQHF.

Turning to this clone: Germline and junction disagree at one end, which may indicate a read error. The genes are TRBV7-7 and TRBJ2-5; TRBD1 aligns across 8 bases. The germline V gene has CDR1 SSHAT and CDR2 FNYEAQ (reference sequence). CDR3 length: 15 residues. The CDR3 DNA reads as TGTGCTAGCAGCTTACTTACAGGGGGGAAAGAGACCCAGTACTTC. This encodes CASSLLTGGKETQYF.

J is TRBJ2-7 and V is TRBV5-4, with D possibly being TRBD1 (5 bases). The CDR3 contains 12 residues. V gave up 4 bases and J gave up 4 bases, with 9 bases separating them. The germline V gene encodes CDR1 SGHNT and CDR2 YYREEE (reference sequence). The CDR3 DNA is TGTGCCAGCAGCCTAACAGGTTACGAGCAGTACTTC. It encodes CASSLTGYEQYF.

The J gene is TRBJ2-7, the V gene TRBV28; weak D call: TRBD2 (6 bases). The CDR3 runs 14 residues. The V end was cut by 3 bases, the J end by 3 bases, with 12 bases between. The germline V gene encodes CDR1 MDHEN and CDR2 SYDVKM. For the CDR3, the DNA is TGTGCCAGCAGTTTGGGGACTGTAAACTACGAGCAGTACTTC. As protein: CASSLGTVNYEQYF.

There are a few counts of this clone. The CDR3 DNA follows: TGCGCCAGCAGCCAAGCATCAGGAACGAACTATGGCTACACCTTC. Protein: CASSQASGTNYGYTF. This chain joins TRBV4-1 and TRBJ1-2, with no clear D. The germline CDR1 and CDR2 sequences are MGHRA and YSYEKL. V lost 1 base, J lost 2 bases, and 11 bases lay in between. The CDR3 totals 15 residues.

The chain links TRBV5-1 to TRBJ1-5; TRBD1 aligns across 7 bases. Per the germline V gene, CDR1 is SGHRS and CDR2 is YFSETQ. The CDR3 has 15 amino acids. With V trimmed by 4 bases and J by 6 bases, 10 bases remained unmatched. In nucleotides, the CDR3 is TGCGCCAGCAGCATAACAGGGGCCTTCGGTCAGCCCCAGCATTTT. Residues: CASSITGAFGQPQHF.

This clone was counted a few times. This rearrangement joins TRBV30 to TRBJ1-2, with D unclear. The CDR3 is 13 residues long. The V and J ends lost 4 bases and 8 bases respectively, with 17 bases between them. Germline loops: CDR1 GTSNPN, CDR2 SVGIG (reference sequence). DNA for the CDR3: TGTGCCTGGACTGCTTACTCAACCTACGGCTACACCTTC. This sequence encodes CAWTAYSTYGYTF.

V and J are TRBV11-3 and TRBJ2-7; maybe TRBD1 (6 bases). The CDR3 is made up of 15 amino acids. Germline CDR1 is SGHNT and CDR2 is YENEEA. V lost 0 bases to trimming and J lost 3 bases, with 12 bases between them. The CDR3 loop reads CASSLDQGTDYEQYF. CDR3 sequence (DNA): TGTGCCAGCAGCTTAGATCAGGGGACGGACTACGAGCAGTACTTC.

The chain joins TRBV5-1 to TRBJ1-2; D remains ambiguous. Germline V gene lookup returns CDR1 SGHRS and CDR2 YFSETQ. Trimming removed 1 base from V and 5 bases from J, with 12 bases in between. The length of the CDR3 is 14 residues. The CDR3 bases are TGCGCCAGCAGCTTGCAGCCGGGGTCGTATGGCTACACCTTC. Translated, it gives CASSLQPGSYGYTF.

The rearrangement uses TRBV29-1 and TRBJ2-7; weak D call: TRBD1 (6 bases). CDR1 is SQVTM and CDR2 is ANQGSEA in the germline V gene. The V end lost 3 bases, the J end lost 5 bases, and 11 bases lay between the germline ends. The CDR3 is 12 amino acids. The CDR3 DNA is TGCAGCGTTGATACAGGGTGGAACGAGCAGTACTTC. Translated: CSVDTGWNEQYF.

The chain is built from TRBV5-1 and TRBJ1-5; TRBD1 agrees at 8 bases. Trimming removed 2 bases from V and 5 bases from J; junction bases left unmatched: 3. Germline CDR1 reads SGHRS; CDR2 reads YFSETQ. The length of the CDR3 is 14 residues. CDR3 in amino acids: CASSLMTGDQPQHF. The CDR3 nucleotides read TGCGCCAGCAGCTTAATGACAGGGGATCAGCCCCAGCATTTT. Using reference TRBV5-1 and TRBJ1-5 for the parts outside the CDR3, the full variable domain is KAGVTQTPRYLIKTRGQQVTLSCSPISGHRSVSWYQQTPGQGLQFLFEYFSETQRNKGNFPGRFSGRQFSNSRSEMNVSTLELGDSALYLCASSLMTGDQPQHFGDGTRLSIL.

The chain carries TRBV5-1 and TRBJ2-7, with D maybe TRBD1 (5 bases). The ends were cut back, 3 bases at V and 5 bases at J, with 15 bases in the middle. CDR1 and CDR2 (germline): SGHRS, YFSETQ. The CDR3 covers 14 residues. The CDR3 sequence: CASSSTHRLHEQYF. Here the CDR3 DNA reads TGCGCCAGCAGCTCGACGCACAGGTTACACGAGCAGTACTTC.

J is TRBJ2-6 and V is TRBV5-3; D is undetermined. TRBV5-3 is treated as an ORF (open reading frame) with a function not yet certain. The CDR3 extends over 18 amino acids. Trimming shortened V by 0 bases and J by 1 base, and 14 bases separated the two germline ends. The CDR3: CARSLEVSGRSGANVLTF. CDR3 in DNA: TGTGCCAGAAGCTTGGAAGTCTCCGGCAGGTCTGGGGCCAACGTCCTGACTTTC.

V and J are TRBV3-1 (or the pseudogene TRBV3-2) and TRBJ1-1, with D perhaps TRBD1 (5 bases). The germline V gene has CDR1 LGHDT and CDR2 YNNKEL (reference sequence). Trimming stripped 2 bases from V and 10 bases from J, with 14 bases between. CDR3 size: 13 residues. The CDR3 loop reads CASSQNRGFRAFF. The CDR3 DNA reads as TGTGCCAGCAGCCAAAACCGGGGGTTTAGAGCTTTCTTT.

V usage is TRBV19 and J usage is TRBJ2-5; no clear D. V lost 7 bases and J lost 4, with 16 bases in between. Germline V CDR1 and CDR2: LNHDA, SQIVND (reference sequence). The length of the CDR3 is 14 residues. The CDR3 bases are TGTGCCAGTAAGTCCGGCGGCGGTGGAGAGACCCAGTACTTC. It specifies CASKSGGGGETQYF.

The chain carries TRBV5-4 and TRBJ2-1; 7 bases are a match to TRBD2. Germline V gene sequence: CDR1 SGHNT, CDR2 YYREEE (reference sequence). This CDR3 has 16 residues. V shed 4 bases and J 6 bases; nucleotides not matched to a gene: 13. The CDR3 nucleotides are TGTGCCAGCAGCCCCGGGCGGGGAAGCGGGGCCAATGAGCAGTTCTTC. This translates into CASSPGRGSGANEQFF. Supplemented by reference TRBV5-4 and TRBJ2-1, the full variable domain reads ETGVTQSPTHLIKTRGQQVTLRCSSQSGHNTVSWYQQALGQGPQFIFQYYREEENGRGNFPPRFSGLQFPNYSSELNVNALELDDSALYLCASSPGRGSGANEQFFGPGTRLTVL.

This chain links TRBV27 with TRBJ1-1; TRBD1 is a possible D gene (6 bases). V shed 1 base and J shed 4 bases, with 7 bases lying between them. CDR1 and CDR2 from the germline V gene are MNHEY and SMNVEV (reference sequence). The CDR3 length is 13 residues. The DNA for the CDR3 is TGTGCCAGCAGTTTATTCAGGGGCACTGAAGCTTTCTTT. It encodes CASSLFRGTEAFF.

This clone was counted only a few times. The gene calls are TRBV6-5 and TRBJ1-1, with 9 nucleotides matching TRBD1. The CDR3 covers 13 residues. Looked up from germline, CDR1 is MNHEY and CDR2 is SVGAGI. V lost 5 bases and J lost 7; bases outside the gene matches: 5. Here the CDR3 reads CASSPQGAGEAFF. CDR3 in DNA: TGTGCCAGCAGTCCACAGGGGGCGGGTGAAGCTTTCTTT.

The chain recombines TRBV4-2 with TRBJ1-1; D is undetermined. This CDR3 region has 15 residues. Germline values: CDR1 LGHNA, CDR2 YNFKEQ. The V and J ends lost 1 base and 2 bases respectively, with 11 bases between them. CDR3 sequence (DNA): TGTGCCAGCAGCCAAGGCCCAGGATACAACACTGAAGCTTTCTTT. It is translated as CASSQGPGYNTEAFF.

The table lists this clone with a count of one. V gene TRBV4-3 combines with J gene TRBJ1-4; a possible D gene is TRBD1 (6 bases). The CDR3 spans 17 residues. V lost 0 bases and J lost 3, with 14 bases in between. Germline V gene sequence: CDR1 LGHNA, CDR2 YSLEER. The CDR3 protein is CASSQEAGAAANEKLFF. The CDR3 DNA reads as TGCGCCAGCAGCCAAGAAGCGGGGGCTGCAGCTAATGAAAAACTGTTTTTT.